This section outlines one T cell receptor beta chain sequence together with its context. Its antigen is undetermined. The ends were cut back, 4 bases at V and 2 bases at J, with 15 bases in the middle. Germline CDR1 is SGHRS and CDR2 is YFSETQ. The CDR3 totals 15 residues. These data come from a study of T cell responses to AZD1222 COVID-19 vaccine. Broader study findings: Repertoires in all cases were sampled only once the peak T cell response had passed. Just six AZD1222 recipients were seropositive at baseline.

Method: immunoSEQ multiplex PCR; TCRdb's copy keeps in-frame clones and lacks some. In the table there are about 110,000 clones, 70% to 90% of which are singletons. The J gene is TRBJ1-1, the V gene TRBV5-1; D perhaps matches TRBD1 (5 bases). This sequence originates from an adult in good health. This specimen consisted of peripheral blood, obtained on day 0 of AZD1222 vaccination. CDR3 loop: CASSTITGTNTEAFF. CDR3 in DNA: TGCGCCAGCAGCACAATAACAGGTACTAACACTGAAGCTTTCTTT.